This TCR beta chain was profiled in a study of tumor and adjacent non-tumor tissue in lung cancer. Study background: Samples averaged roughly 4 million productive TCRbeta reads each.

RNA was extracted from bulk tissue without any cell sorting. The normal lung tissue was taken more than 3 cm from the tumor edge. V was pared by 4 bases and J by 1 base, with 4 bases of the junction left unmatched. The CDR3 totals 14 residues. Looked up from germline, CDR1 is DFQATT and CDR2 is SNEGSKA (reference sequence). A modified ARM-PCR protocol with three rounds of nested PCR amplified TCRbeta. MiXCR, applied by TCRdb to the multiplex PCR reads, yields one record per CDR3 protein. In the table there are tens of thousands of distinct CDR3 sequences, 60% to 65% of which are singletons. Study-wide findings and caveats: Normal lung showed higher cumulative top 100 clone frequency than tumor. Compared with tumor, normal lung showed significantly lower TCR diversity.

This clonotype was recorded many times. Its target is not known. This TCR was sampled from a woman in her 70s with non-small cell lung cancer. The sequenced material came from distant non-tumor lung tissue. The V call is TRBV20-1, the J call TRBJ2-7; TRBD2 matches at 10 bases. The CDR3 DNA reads TGCAGTGCTACTAGCGGGAGTATATCCTACGAGCAGTACTTC. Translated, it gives CSATSGSISYEQYF.